This T cell receptor (beta chain) was sequenced during a study of identical twins. TCRdb used MiXCR to reprocess the 5' RACE reads, holding one entry per CDR3 protein. The table records 430,000 or so distinct CDR3 sequences, roughly a quarter of them present only once. Whole-study findings and limits: Twins showed weaker excess sharing in their beta out-of-frame sequences.

Among all donors, each was a healthy Caucasian. This clonotype came up a few times. Its specificity is unknown. This CDR3 comprises 14 residues. The V gene lost 7 bases and the J gene lost 6 bases, with 16 bases spanning the gap. The germline gives CDR1 SEHNR, CDR2 FQNEAQ (reference sequence). These data were also filed under a second study, of T cells expressing NK-cell markers.

The TCR was taken from a woman aged 18-29 years in good health. Sequenced material: CD4+ T cells sorted from blood. The gene calls are TRBV7-9 and TRBJ2-1, with D possibly matching TRBD2 (7 bases). Here the CDR3 reads CASNWGGTRNEQFF. CDR3 nucleotide sequence: TGTGCCAGCAACTGGGGGGGGACACGCAATGAGCAGTTCTTC.